Listed below are T cell receptor beta chains from one sample, sequenced in a study of shared T cell receptors in the human thymus. Generated by immunoSEQ multiplex PCR, the TCRdb table keeps only in-frame clones and is missing some. The sample shows more than 550,000 clones, approximately 83% of them seen only once. These data also featured in a second study, about human thymus T cells.

The sample was thymocytes. The receptors stem from a girl under three years old with a congenital heart defect. Each CDR3 is given with its conserved first and last residue. The order of the fields is J gene, D gene, V gene, clone size, CDR3 protein, CDR3 DNA. The D gene is left open where the match is weak. Size is omitted from some rows. Given values are once, few, many or a class for expanded clones.

TRBJ2-7 | TRBD2 | TRBV7-9 | - | CASSFRLAGVPSEQYF | TGTGCCAGCAGCTTCCGACTAGCGGGGGTTCCATCCGAGCAGTACTTC
TRBJ2-1 | - | TRBV7-9 | few | CASSLTLCRACEQFF | TGTGCCAGCAGCTTAACCCTATGTAGAGCATGTGAGCAGTTCTTC
TRBJ2-5 | TRBD1 | TRBV19 | - | CASSSTGAVIEETQYF | TGTGCCAGTAGCTCGACAGGGGCGGTCATCGAAGAGACCCAGTACTTC
TRBJ1-1 | TRBD1 | TRBV19 | few | CASSLGQGNTEAFF | TGTGCCAGTAGTCTGGGACAGGGGAACACTGAAGCTTTCTTT
TRBJ2-4 | TRBD2 | TRBV10-2 | - | CASSELAGGRLAKNIQYF | TGCGCCAGCAGTGAACTAGCGGGGGGCCGGCTAGCCAAAAACATTCAGTACTTC
TRBJ1-6 | - | TRBV25-1 | once | CASSGQSSYNSPLHF | TGTGCCAGCAGTGGACAGAGCTCCTATAATTCACCCCTCCACTTT
TRBJ2-1 | - | TRBV27 | - | CASSGKGVCDEQFF | TGTGCCAGCAGTGGTAAGGGGGTTTGCGATGAGCAGTTCTTC
TRBJ2-7 | - | TRBV19 | - | CASSLRLGPRPGVRDEQYF | TGTGCCAGTAGCCTCCGACTGGGCCCACGACCCGGGGTGCGGGACGAGCAGTACTTC
TRBJ1-6 | - | TRBV6-1 | - | CASSKSSYNSPLHF | TGTGCCAGCAGTAAGAGCTCCTATAATTCACCCCTCCACTTT
TRBJ2-5 | - | TRBV18 | - | CASSPQGETQYF | TGTGCCAGCTCACCCCAGGGGGAGACCCAGTACTTC
TRBJ2-7 | TRBD1 | TRBV28 | few | CASSIYIQGQVYEQYF | TGTGCCAGCAGTATTTACATCCAGGGACAGGTGTACGAGCAGTACTTC
TRBJ1-6 | TRBD1 | TRBV25-1 | - | CASSALDRGNSPLHF | TGTGCCAGCTCTGCCCTGGACAGGGGCAATTCACCCCTCCACTTT
TRBJ1-2 | - | TRBV10-3 | - | CAIRQPLNFNYGYTF | TGTGCCATTAGACAGCCCCTGAATTTTAACTATGGCTACACCTTC
TRBJ1-2 | TRBD1 | TRBV14 | - | CASSQDEKDRGKGGYTF | TGTGCCAGCAGCCAAGATGAGAAGGACAGGGGGAAGGGGGGCTACACCTTC
TRBJ1-3 | - | TRBV4-1 | - | CASSQDEGASSGNTIYF | TGCGCCAGCAGCCAAGATGAAGGGGCGAGCTCTGGAAACACCATATATTTT
TRBJ2-3 | TRBD2 | TRBV2 | - | CARGLVVTDTQYF | TGTGCCAGGGGACTAGTGGTCACAGATACGCAGTATTTT
TRBJ2-1 | TRBD1 | TRBV6-5 | - | CASSSPGTGANNEQFF | TGTGCCAGCAGTTCCCCTGGCACAGGGGCAAATAATGAGCAGTTCTTC
TRBJ1-5 | - | TRBV4-1 | once | CASSQDSRADQPQHF | TGCGCCAGCAGCCAAGATAGCAGGGCGGATCAGCCCCAGCATTTT
TRBJ1-3 | - | TRBV9 | - | CASSAWDISSGNTIYF | TGTGCCAGCAGCGCCTGGGACATCTCCTCTGGAAACACCATATATTTT
TRBJ2-1 | TRBD2 | TRBV15 | - | CATSRGLAGGNEQFF | TGTGCCACCAGCAGAGGCCTAGCGGGGGGTAATGAGCAGTTCTTC
TRBJ2-7 | TRBD1 | TRBV5-1 | once | CASTEWGQGEYEQYF | TGCGCCAGCACGGAATGGGGACAGGGTGAGTACGAGCAGTACTTC
TRBJ1-1 | - | TRBV12-1 | - | CASSFPNSLMNTEAFF | TGTGCCAGCAGCTTCCCCAACAGCCTAATGAACACTGAAGCTTTCTTT
TRBJ1-2 | - | TRBV7-2 | - | CASSLASPECGYTF | TGTGCCAGCAGCTTAGCGTCTCCTGAGTGTGGCTACACCTTC
TRBJ2-7 | TRBD1 | TRBV30 | - | CAWTPPGQGPYEQYF | TGTGCCTGGACTCCACCCGGACAGGGTCCCTACGAGCAGTACTTC
TRBJ1-1 | TRBD1 | TRBV5-1 | once | CASSLPGTAMNTEAFF | TGCGCCAGCAGCTTGCCTGGGACAGCAATGAACACTGAAGCTTTCTTT
TRBJ2-7 | - | TRBV29-1 | - | CSVATGPGEQYF | TGCAGCGTTGCCACGGGTCCTGGCGAGCAGTACTTC
TRBJ1-5 | TRBD1 | TRBV29-1 | - | CSVGSRDRDQPQHF | TGCAGCGTTGGTAGTCGGGACAGGGATCAGCCCCAGCATTTT